The 6 T cell receptor beta chains presented below share a single source sample, sequenced in a study of blood T cell repertoires in COVID-19. Clones were sequenced by immunoSEQ multiplex PCR, and TCRdb holds only the in-frame ones, with some missing. This table holds about 220,000 clones, 75% to 90% found once. Sequencing was performed on peripheral blood. These receptors all come from a human donor in a cohort sampled during active COVID-19.

The chain couples TRBV28 to TRBJ2-7, with a weak D call TRBD2 (6 bases). CDR3 length: 15 residues. CDR1 and CDR2 from the germline V gene are MDHEN and SYDVKM. The V and J ends lost 3 bases and 0 bases respectively, with 12 bases between them. The CDR3 DNA sequence: TGTGCCAGCAGTTTCCAGGTCGGGAGCTCCTACGAGCAGTACTTC. Amino acid sequence: CASSFQVGSSYEQYF.

The chain couples TRBV7-2 to TRBJ2-1, with TRBD2 matching over 8 bases. Germline-derived CDR1 and CDR2 are SGHTA and FQGNSA. J lost 3 bases, V lost 6 bases, and 16 bases had no gene match. The CDR3 length is 18 residues. As DNA, the CDR3 is TGTGCCAGCAGAATGGGGAAGGGCGCGGGAGGAGACTACAATGAGCAGTTCTTC. Amino acids: CASRMGKGAGGDYNEQFF.

This rearrangement joins TRBV10-2 to TRBJ2-7; 9 bases line up with TRBD2. V dropped 7 bases and J dropped 2; count of bases not matched to a gene: 9. The CDR3 sequence is 15 residues long. The V gene's germline CDR1 is WSHSY and CDR2 SAAADI. Here the CDR3 reads CASTGGRAPPYEQYF. In nucleotides, the CDR3 is TGCGCCAGCACGGGCGGGAGGGCCCCCCCCTACGAGCAGTACTTC.

CDR3 sequence: CASSQGATNTIYF. In DNA, the CDR3 is TGTGCCAGCAGTCAGGGGGCTACAAACACCATATATTTT. The rearrangement links TRBV12-3 or TRBV12-4 to TRBJ1-3; 8 bases map to TRBD1. The CDR3 runs to 13 residues. With 5 bases clipped from V and 6 bases from J, the junction kept 3 bases outside the gene matches.

The chain recombines TRBV24-1 with TRBJ2-7; 9 bases are shared with TRBD2. Germline V gene lookup returns CDR1 KGHDR and CDR2 SFDVKD. The CDR3 extends over 13 amino acids. V was clipped by 7 bases and J by 5 bases; unmatched bases: 5. CDR3 sequence (DNA): TGTGCCACCAGGGGTAGCGGGAGTAACGAGCAGTACTTC. Protein sequence: CATRGSGSNEQYF.

The chain is built from TRBV14 and TRBJ2-7, with D tentatively TRBD2 (5 bases). The CDR3 has 16 amino acids. Germline V CDR1 and CDR2: SGHDN, FVKESK. The V and J ends lost 0 bases and 2 bases respectively, with 14 bases between them. In DNA, the CDR3 is TGTGCCAGCAGCCAAGATCGGGCTAGCAGACCCTACGAGCAGTACTTC. This translates into CASSQDRASRPYEQYF.